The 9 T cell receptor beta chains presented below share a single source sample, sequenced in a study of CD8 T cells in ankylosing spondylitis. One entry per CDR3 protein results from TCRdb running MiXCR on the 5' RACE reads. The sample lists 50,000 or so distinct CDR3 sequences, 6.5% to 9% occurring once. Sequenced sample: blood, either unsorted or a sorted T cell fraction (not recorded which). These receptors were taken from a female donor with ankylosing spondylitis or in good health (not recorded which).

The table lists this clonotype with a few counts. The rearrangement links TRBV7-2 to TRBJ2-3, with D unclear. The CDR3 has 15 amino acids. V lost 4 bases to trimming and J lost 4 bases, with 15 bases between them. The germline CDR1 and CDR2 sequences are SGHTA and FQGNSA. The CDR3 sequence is CASSSPPGSSDTQYF. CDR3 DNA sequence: TGTGCCAGCAGCTCCCCCCCCGGGTCGTCAGATACGCAGTATTTT.

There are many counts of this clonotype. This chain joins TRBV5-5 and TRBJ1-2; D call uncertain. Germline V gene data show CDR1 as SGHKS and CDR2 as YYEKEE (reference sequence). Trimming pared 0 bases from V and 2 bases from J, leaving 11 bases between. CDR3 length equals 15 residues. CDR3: CASSLAPRRNYGYTF. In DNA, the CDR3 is TGTGCCAGCAGCTTGGCCCCGCGGAGGAACTATGGCTACACCTTC.

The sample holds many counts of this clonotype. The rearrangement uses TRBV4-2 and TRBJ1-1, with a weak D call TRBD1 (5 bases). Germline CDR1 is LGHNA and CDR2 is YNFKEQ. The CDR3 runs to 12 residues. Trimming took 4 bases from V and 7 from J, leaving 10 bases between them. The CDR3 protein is CASSPRTFEAFF. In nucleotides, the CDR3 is TGTGCCAGCAGCCCCCGGACATTTGAAGCTTTCTTT.

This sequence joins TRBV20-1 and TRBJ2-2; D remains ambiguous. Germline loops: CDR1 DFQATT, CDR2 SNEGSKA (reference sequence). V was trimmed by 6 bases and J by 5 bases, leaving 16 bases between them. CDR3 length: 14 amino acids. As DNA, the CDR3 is TGCAGTGCCCAGCTCCACGTGAGAACCGGGGAGCTGTTTTTT. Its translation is CSAQLHVRTGELFF.

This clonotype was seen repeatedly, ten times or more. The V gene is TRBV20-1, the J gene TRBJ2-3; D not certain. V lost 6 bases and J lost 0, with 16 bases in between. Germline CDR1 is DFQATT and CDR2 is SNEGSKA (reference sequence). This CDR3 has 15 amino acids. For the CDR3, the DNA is TGCAGTGCACGTCGGGCCACGGCGAGCACAGATACGCAGTATTTT. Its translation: CSARRATASTDTQYF.

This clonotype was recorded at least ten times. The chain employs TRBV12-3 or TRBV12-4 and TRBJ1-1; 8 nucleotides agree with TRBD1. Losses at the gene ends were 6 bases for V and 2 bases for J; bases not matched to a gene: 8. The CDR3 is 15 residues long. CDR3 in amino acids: CASRRGQVLNTEAFF. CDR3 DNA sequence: TGTGCCAGCAGGAGGGGACAGGTCCTAAACACTGAAGCTTTCTTT.

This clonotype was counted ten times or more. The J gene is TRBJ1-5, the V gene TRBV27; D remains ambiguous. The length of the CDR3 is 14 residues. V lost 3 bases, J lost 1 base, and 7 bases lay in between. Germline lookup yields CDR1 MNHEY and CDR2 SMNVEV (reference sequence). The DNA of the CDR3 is TGTGCCAGCAGTTTGGGTAGCAGCAATCAGCCCCAGCATTTT. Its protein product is CASSLGSSNQPQHF.

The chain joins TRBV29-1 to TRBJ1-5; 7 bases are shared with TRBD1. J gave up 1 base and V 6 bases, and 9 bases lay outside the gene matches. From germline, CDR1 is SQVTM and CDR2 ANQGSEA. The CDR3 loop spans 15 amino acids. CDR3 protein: CSVSGDSKSNQPQHF. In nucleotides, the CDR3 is TGCAGCGTGTCCGGGGACAGCAAGAGCAATCAGCCCCAGCATTTT.

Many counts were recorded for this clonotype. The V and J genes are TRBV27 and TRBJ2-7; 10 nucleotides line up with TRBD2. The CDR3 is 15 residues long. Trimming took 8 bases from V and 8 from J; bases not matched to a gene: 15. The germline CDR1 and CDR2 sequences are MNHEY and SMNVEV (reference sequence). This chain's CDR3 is CASSYAGTSAEKQYF. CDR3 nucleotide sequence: TGTGCCAGCTCTTACGCCGGGACTAGCGCTGAGAAGCAGTACTTC.